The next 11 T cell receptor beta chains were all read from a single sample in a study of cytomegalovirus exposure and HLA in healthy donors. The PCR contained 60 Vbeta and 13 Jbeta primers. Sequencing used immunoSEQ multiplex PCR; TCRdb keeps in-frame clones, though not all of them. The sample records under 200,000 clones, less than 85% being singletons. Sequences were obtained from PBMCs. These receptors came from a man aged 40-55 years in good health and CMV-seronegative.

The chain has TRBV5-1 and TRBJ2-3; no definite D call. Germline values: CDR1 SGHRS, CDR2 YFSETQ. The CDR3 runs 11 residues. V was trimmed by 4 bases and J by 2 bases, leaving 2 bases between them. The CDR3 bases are TGCGCCAGCAGCCTCACAGATACGCAGTATTTT. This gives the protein CASSLTDTQYF.

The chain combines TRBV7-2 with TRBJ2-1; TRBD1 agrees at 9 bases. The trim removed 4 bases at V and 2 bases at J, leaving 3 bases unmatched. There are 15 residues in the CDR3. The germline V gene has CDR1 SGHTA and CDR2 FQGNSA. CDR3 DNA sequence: TGTGCCAGCAGCTACAGGGGGCGCCCCTACAATGAGCAGTTCTTC. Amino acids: CASSYRGRPYNEQFF.

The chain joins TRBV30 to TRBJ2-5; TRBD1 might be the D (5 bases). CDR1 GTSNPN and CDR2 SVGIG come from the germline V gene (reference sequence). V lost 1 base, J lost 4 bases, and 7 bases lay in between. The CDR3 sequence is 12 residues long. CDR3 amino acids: CAWSGGSETQYF. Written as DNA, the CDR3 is TGTGCCTGGAGTGGGGGCTCAGAGACCCAGTACTTC.

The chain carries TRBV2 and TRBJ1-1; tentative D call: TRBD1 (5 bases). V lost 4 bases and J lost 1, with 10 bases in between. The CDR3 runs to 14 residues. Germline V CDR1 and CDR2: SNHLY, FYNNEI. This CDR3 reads CASSAQGRNTEAFF. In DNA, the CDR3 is TGTGCCAGCAGTGCTCAGGGTAGGAACACTGAAGCTTTCTTT.

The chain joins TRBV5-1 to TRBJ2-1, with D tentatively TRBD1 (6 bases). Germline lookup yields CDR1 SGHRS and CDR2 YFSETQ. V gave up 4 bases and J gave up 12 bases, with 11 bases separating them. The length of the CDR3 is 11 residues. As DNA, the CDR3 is TGCGCCAGCAGCCTGGACAGTCTGCAGTTCTTC. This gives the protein CASSLDSLQFF.

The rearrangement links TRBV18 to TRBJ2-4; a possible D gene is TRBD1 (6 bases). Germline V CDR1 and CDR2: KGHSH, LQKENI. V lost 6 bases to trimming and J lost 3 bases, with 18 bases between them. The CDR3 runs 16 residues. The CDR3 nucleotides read TGTGCCAGCTCTCCAGCGGCAGGGGCGGGCAAAAACATTCAGTACTTC. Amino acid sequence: CASSPAAGAGKNIQYF.

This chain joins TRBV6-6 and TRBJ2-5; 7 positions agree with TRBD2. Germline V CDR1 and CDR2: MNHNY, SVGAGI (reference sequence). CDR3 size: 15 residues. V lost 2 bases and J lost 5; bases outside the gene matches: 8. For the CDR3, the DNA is TGTGCCAGCAGTTACCTAGAGGCGGGGGTCGAGACCCAGTACTTC. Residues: CASSYLEAGVETQYF.

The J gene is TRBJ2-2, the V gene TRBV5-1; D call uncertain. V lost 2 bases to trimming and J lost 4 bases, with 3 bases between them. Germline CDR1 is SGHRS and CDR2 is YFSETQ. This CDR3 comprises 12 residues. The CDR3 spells CASSFSTGELFF. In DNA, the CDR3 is TGCGCCAGCAGCTTCAGCACCGGGGAGCTGTTTTTT.

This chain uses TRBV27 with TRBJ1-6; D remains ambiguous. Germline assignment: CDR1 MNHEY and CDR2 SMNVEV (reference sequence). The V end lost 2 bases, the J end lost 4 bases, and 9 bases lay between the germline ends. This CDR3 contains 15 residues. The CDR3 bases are TGTGCCAGCAGTTTAGGCGGACTGTATAATTCACCCCTCCACTTT. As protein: CASSLGGLYNSPLHF.

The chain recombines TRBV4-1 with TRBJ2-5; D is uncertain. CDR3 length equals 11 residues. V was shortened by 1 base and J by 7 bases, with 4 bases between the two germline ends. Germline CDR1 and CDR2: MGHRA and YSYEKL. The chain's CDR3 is CASSQGGTQYF. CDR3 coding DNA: TGCGCCAGCAGCCAAGGCGGGACCCAGTACTTC.

Written as DNA, the CDR3 is TGTGCCAGCAGCCTAGGACATAACACCGGGGAGCTGTTTTTT. The encoded protein is CASSLGHNTGELFF. This chain uses TRBV9 with TRBJ2-2, with a tentative D call TRBD1 (5 bases). Germline CDR1 reads SGDLS; CDR2 reads YYNGEE. With 4 bases removed from V and 2 bases from J, the gap between germline ends came to 9 bases. This CDR3 region has 14 residues.